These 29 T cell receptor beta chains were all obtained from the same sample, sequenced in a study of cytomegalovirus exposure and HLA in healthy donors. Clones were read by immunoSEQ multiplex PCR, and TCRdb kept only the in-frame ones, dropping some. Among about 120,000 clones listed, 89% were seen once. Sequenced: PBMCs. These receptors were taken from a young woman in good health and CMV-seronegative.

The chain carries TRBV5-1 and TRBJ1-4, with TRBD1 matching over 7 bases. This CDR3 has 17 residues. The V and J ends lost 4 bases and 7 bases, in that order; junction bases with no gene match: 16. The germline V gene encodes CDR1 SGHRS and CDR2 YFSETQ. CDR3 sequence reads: CASSRNPTVAGGEKLFF. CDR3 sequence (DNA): TGCGCCAGCAGCCGGAACCCCACCGTGGCAGGGGGTGAAAAACTGTTTTTT.

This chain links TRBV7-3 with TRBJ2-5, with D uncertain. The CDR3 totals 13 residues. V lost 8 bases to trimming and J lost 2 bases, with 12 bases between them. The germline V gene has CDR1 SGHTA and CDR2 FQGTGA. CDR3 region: CASARSSQETQYF. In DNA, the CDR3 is TGTGCCAGCGCCCGGTCGTCACAAGAGACCCAGTACTTC.

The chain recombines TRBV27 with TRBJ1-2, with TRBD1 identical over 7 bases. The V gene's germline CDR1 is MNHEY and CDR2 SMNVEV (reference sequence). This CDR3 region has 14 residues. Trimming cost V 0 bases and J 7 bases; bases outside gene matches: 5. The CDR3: CASSLSSGGGGYTF. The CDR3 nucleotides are TGTGCCAGCAGTTTATCTTCAGGGGGAGGTGGCTACACCTTC.

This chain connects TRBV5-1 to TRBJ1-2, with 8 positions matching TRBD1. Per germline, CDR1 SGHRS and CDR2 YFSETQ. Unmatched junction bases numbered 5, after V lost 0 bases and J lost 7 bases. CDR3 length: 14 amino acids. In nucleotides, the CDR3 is TGCGCCAGCAGCTTGGGGCAGGGGACAGGTGGCTACACCTTC. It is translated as CASSLGQGTGGYTF.

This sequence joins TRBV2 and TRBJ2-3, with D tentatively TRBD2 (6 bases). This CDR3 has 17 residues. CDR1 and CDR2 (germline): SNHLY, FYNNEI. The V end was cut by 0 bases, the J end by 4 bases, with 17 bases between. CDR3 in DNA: TGTGCCAGCAGTGAAGCGCTAACAGCTTCTAGCGCAGATACGCAGTATTTT. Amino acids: CASSEALTASSADTQYF.

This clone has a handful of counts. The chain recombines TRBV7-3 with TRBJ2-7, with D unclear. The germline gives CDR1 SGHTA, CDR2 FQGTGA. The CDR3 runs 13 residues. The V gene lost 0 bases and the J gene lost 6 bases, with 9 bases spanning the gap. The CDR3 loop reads CASSLTLASEQYF. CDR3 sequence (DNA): TGTGCCAGCAGCTTAACTCTGGCTAGCGAGCAGTACTTC. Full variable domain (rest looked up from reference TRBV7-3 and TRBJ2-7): GAGVSQTPSNKVTEKGKYVELRCDPISGHTALYWYRQSLGQGPEFLIYFQGTGAADDSGLPNDRFFAVRPEGSVSTLKIQRTERGDSAVYLCASSLTLASEQYFGPGTRLTVT.

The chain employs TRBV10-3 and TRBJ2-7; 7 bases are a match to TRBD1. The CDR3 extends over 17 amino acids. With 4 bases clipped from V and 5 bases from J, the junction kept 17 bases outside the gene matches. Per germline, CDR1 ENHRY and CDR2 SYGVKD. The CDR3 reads CAISVGANRGPLDEQYF. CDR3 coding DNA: TGTGCCATCAGTGTGGGGGCTAACAGGGGTCCTCTCGACGAGCAGTACTTC.

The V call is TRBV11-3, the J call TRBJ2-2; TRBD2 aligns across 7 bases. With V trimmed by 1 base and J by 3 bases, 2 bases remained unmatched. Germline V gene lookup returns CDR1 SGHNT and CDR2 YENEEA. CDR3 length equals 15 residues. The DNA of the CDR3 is TGTGCCAGCAGCTTAGTTCTAGCGGACACCGGGGAGCTGTTTTTT. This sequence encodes CASSLVLADTGELFF.

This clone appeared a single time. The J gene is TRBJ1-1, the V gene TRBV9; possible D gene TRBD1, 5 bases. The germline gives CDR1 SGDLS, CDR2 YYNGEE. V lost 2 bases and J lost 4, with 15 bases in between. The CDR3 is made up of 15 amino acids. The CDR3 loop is CASSVSPGLSTEAFF. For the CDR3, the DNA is TGTGCCAGCAGCGTCTCGCCGGGACTGAGCACTGAAGCTTTCTTT.

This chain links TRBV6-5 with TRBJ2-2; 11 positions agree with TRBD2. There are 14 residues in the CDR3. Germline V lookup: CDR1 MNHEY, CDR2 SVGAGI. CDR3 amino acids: CAIGLAGLTGELFF. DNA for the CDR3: TGTGCGATAGGACTAGCGGGCCTCACCGGGGAGCTGTTTTTT.

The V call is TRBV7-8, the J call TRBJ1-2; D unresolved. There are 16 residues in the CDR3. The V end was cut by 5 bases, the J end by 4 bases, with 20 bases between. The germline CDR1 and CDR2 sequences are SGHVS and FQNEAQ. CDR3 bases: TGTGCCAGCAGCAAAGAGACACCGCCCGTTATCTATGGCTACACCTTC. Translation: CASSKETPPVIYGYTF.

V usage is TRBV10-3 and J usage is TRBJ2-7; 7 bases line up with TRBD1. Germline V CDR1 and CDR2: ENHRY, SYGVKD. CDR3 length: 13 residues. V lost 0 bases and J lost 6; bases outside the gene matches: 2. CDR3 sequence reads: CAISESTGTEQYF. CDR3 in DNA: TGTGCCATCAGTGAGTCGACAGGGACCGAGCAGTACTTC.

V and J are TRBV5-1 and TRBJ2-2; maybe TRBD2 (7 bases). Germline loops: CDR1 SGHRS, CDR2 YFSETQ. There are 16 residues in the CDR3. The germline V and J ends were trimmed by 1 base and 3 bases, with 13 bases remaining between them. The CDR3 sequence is CASSLRGGGDTGELFF. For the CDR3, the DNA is TGCGCCAGCAGCTTGAGGGGCGGGGGCGACACCGGGGAGCTGTTTTTT.

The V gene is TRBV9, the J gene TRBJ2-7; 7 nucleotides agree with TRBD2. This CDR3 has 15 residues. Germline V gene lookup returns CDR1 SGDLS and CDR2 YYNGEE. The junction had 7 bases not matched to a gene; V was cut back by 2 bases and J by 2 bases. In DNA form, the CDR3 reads TGTGCCAGCAGCGTCGGCGGGGGTCCCACCTACGAGCAGTACTTC. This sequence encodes CASSVGGGPTYEQYF. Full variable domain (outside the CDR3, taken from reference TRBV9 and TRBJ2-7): DSGVTQTPKHLITATGQRVTLRCSPRSGDLSVYWYQQSLDQGLQFLIQYYNGEERAKGNILERFSAQQFPDLHSELNLSSLELGDSALYFCASSVGGGPTYEQYFGPGTRLTVT.

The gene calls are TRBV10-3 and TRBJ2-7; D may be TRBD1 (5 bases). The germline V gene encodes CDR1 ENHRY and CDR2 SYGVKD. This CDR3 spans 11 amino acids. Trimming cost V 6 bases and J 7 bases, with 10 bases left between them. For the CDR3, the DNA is TGTGCCATCAGCAGGGAAGGGGAGCAGTACTTC. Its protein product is CAISREGEQYF.

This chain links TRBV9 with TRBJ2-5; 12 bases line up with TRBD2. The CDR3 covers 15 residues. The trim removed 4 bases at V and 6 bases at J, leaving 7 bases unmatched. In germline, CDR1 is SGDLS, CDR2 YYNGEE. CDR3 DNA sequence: TGTGCCAGCAGCACTAGCGGGGGGCTGGGGCAGACCCAGTACTTC. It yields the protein CASSTSGGLGQTQYF.

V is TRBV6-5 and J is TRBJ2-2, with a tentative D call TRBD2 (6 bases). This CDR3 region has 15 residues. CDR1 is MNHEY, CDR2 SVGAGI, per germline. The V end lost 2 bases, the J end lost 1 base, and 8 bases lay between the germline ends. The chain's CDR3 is CASSYDGGNTGELFF. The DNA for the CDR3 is TGTGCCAGCAGTTACGACGGGGGGAACACCGGGGAGCTGTTTTTT.

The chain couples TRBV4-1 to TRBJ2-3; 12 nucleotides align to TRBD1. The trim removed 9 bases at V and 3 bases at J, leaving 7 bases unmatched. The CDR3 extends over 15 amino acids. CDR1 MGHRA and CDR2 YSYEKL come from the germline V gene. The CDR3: CASGWGQGATDTQYF. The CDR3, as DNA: TGCGCCAGTGGATGGGGACAGGGGGCTACAGATACGCAGTATTTT.

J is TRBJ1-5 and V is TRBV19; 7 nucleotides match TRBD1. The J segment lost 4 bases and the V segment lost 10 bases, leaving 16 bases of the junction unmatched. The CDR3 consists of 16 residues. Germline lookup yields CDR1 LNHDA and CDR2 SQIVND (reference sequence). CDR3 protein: CANRRRRGTENQPQHF. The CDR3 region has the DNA TGTGCCAACAGAAGACGAAGAGGGACAGAAAATCAGCCCCAGCATTTT.

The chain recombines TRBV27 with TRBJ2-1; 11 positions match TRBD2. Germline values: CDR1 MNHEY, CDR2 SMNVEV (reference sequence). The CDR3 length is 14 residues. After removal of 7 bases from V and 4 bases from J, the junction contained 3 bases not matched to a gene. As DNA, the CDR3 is TGTGCCAGCACACCTAGCGGGGGGTACAATGAGCAGTTCTTC. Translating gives CASTPSGGYNEQFF.

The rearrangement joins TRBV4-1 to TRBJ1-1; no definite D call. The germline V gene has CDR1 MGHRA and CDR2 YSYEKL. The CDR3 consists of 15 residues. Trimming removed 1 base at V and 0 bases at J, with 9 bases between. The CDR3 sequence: CASSQAPQMNTEAFF. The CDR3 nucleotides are TGCGCCAGCAGCCAAGCCCCCCAGATGAACACTGAAGCTTTCTTT.

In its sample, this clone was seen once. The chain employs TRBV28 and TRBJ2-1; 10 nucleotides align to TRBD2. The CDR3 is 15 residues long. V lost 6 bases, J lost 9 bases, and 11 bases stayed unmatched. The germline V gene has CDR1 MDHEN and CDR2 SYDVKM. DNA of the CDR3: TGTGCCAGCAGCTCCGTGGTAGCGGGGGGTCTTGAGCAGTTCTTC. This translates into CASSSVVAGGLEQFF.

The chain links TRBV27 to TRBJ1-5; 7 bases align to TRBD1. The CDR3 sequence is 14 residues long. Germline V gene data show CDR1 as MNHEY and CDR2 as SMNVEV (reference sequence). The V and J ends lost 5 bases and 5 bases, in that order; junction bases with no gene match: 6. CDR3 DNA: TGTGCCAGCAGTGAGGGACAGAGGTATCAGCCCCAGCATTTT. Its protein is CASSEGQRYQPQHF.

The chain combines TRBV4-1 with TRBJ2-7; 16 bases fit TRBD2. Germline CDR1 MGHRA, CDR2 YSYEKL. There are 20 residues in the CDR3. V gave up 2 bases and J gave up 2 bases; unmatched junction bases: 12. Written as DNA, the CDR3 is TGCGCCAGCAGCCAATCCTCCTCCGGGACTAGCGGGGGGGTGGCCTACGAGCAGTACTTC. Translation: CASSQSSSGTSGGVAYEQYF.

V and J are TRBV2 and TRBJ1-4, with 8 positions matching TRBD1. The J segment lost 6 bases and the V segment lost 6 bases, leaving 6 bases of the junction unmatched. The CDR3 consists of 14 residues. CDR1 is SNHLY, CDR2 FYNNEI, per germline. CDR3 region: CASSRQGKYEKLFF. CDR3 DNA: TGTGCCAGCAGCAGACAGGGGAAGTATGAAAAACTGTTTTTT.

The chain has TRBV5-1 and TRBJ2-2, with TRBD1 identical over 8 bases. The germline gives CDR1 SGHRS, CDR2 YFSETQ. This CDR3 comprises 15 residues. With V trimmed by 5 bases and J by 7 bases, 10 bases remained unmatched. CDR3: CASRSGQGILGELFF. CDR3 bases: TGCGCCAGCAGAAGCGGACAGGGTATACTCGGGGAGCTGTTTTTT.

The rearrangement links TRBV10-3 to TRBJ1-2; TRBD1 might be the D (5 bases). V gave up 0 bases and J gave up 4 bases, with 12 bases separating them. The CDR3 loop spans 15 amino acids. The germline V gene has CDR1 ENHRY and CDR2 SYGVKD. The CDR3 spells CAISESAGVSYGYTF. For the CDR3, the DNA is TGTGCCATCAGTGAGTCGGCGGGGGTGAGCTATGGCTACACCTTC.

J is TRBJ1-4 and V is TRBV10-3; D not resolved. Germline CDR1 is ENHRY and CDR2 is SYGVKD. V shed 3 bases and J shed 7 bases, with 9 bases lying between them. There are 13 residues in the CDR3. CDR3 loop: CAISEQISEKLFF. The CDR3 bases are TGTGCCATCAGTGAACAGATAAGTGAAAAACTGTTTTTT.

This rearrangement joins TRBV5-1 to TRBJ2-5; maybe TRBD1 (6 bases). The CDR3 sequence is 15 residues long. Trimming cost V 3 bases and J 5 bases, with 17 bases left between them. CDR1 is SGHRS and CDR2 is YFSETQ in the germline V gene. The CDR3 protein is CASSSWLGAAETQYF. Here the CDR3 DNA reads TGCGCCAGCAGCTCGTGGTTGGGGGCGGCGGAGACCCAGTACTTC.